Below, 27 T cell receptor beta chains from the same sample are listed, as sequenced in a study of PD-L1 blockade in urothelial cancer. Assay: immunoSEQ multiplex PCR; the TCRdb copy retains only in-frame clones and omits some. The data contain some 41,000 clones, about 85% of them singletons. Sample time point: peripheral blood 6 weeks after treatment start. This material consisted of PBMCs, taken around atezolizumab (anti-PD-L1) treatment. The receptor set was obtained from a man between 65 and 85 years old with urothelial cancer.

The chain recombines TRBV14 with TRBJ2-3; no definite D call. V lost 6 bases and J 0 bases, leaving 10 bases between the germline ends. There are 14 residues in the CDR3. Germline assignment: CDR1 SGHDN and CDR2 FVKESK. The CDR3 spells CASSYRISTDTQYF. CDR3 nucleotide sequence: TGTGCCAGCAGTTACAGAATTAGCACAGATACGCAGTATTTT.

The rearrangement links TRBV29-1 to TRBJ1-1, with 9 positions matching TRBD1. V shed 5 bases and J 2 bases; nucleotides not matched to a gene: 6. CDR1 and CDR2 (germline): SQVTM, ANQGSEA. CDR3 length: 14 amino acids. The CDR3 loop is CSVMRDRENTEAFF. For the CDR3, the DNA is TGCAGCGTTATGCGGGACAGGGAAAACACTGAAGCTTTCTTT.

V and J are TRBV2 and TRBJ2-7, with 13 bases that match TRBD2. Germline-derived CDR1 and CDR2 are SNHLY and FYNNEI. This CDR3 region has 15 residues. The J segment lost 7 bases and the V segment lost 6 bases, leaving 9 bases of the junction unmatched. The CDR3 spells CASSALLAGGEEQYF. As DNA, the CDR3 is TGTGCCAGCAGCGCACTACTAGCGGGAGGGGAAGAGCAGTACTTC.

This clone was observed a few times. The gene calls are TRBV4-1 and TRBJ2-3; 11 bases match TRBD1. Germline values: CDR1 MGHRA, CDR2 YSYEKL. Trimming at V came to 1 base and at J to 5 bases, leaving 2 bases not matched to a gene. CDR3 size: 15 residues. DNA for the CDR3: TGCGCCAGCAGCCAAGGGACAGGGGGCGAAGATACGCAGTATTTT. It translates to CASSQGTGGEDTQYF.

The rearrangement uses TRBV19 and TRBJ1-1; 7 bases fit TRBD1. Looked up from germline, CDR1 is LNHDA and CDR2 is SQIVND (reference sequence). The CDR3 spans 14 residues. With 6 bases clipped from V and 4 bases from J, the junction kept 8 bases outside the gene matches. As DNA, the CDR3 is TGTGCCAGTAGACTGCGACAGGGCACCACTGAAGCTTTCTTT. Protein sequence: CASRLRQGTTEAFF.

This chain links TRBV30 with TRBJ2-7; 9 bases line up with TRBD1. Germline V gene lookup returns CDR1 GTSNPN and CDR2 SVGIG (reference sequence). After removal of 5 bases from V and 5 bases from J, the junction contained 10 bases not matched to a gene. CDR3 length equals 14 residues. The CDR3 DNA reads as TGTGCCTGGGACAGGGGGGAGTGGTCCGACGAGCAGTACTTC. This encodes CAWDRGEWSDEQYF.

The V call is TRBV11-2, the J call TRBJ2-7, with 11 bases identical to TRBD2. The CDR3 runs to 18 residues. In germline, CDR1 is SGHAT, CDR2 FQNNGV. V gave up 4 bases and J gave up 2 bases; unmatched junction bases: 13. The CDR3 sequence: CASSSPRVTSGSAYEQYF. CDR3 bases: TGTGCCAGCAGCTCCCCGCGCGTTACTAGCGGGAGTGCCTACGAGCAGTACTTC.

V is TRBV27 and J is TRBJ2-3, with 11 bases aligning to TRBD2. The germline V gene has CDR1 MNHEY and CDR2 SMNVEV (reference sequence). The V segment lost 2 bases and the J segment 6 bases; nucleotides outside the gene matches: 4. The CDR3 is 15 residues long. For the CDR3, the DNA is TGTGCCAGCAGTTTACTAGCGGGAGGATCTGATACGCAGTATTTT. It codes for CASSLLAGGSDTQYF.

This clone was detected only once. The chain recombines TRBV4-1 with TRBJ2-3; TRBD1 aligns across 8 bases. The CDR3 has 17 residues. V was clipped by 4 bases and J by 3 bases; unmatched bases: 12. The germline CDR1 and CDR2 sequences are MGHRA and YSYEKL. CDR3 nucleotide sequence: TGCGCCAGCAGCCTAATTCTTAGGCAGGGGGCTACAGATACGCAGTATTTT. This encodes CASSLILRQGATDTQYF.

This clone was picked up one time. The chain couples TRBV10-2 to TRBJ1-5; the D is unclear. Germline loops: CDR1 WSHSY, CDR2 SAAADI. The CDR3 has 14 amino acids. V gave up 6 bases and J gave up 2 bases, with 11 bases separating them. CDR3: CASRPAGGNQPQHF. The CDR3 DNA sequence: TGCGCCAGCAGGCCGGCCGGGGGCAATCAGCCCCAGCATTTT.

The rearrangement links TRBV19 to TRBJ2-1, with 9 positions matching TRBD2. The CDR3 totals 13 residues. V shed 9 bases and J 5 bases; nucleotides not matched to a gene: 5. The V gene's germline CDR1 is LNHDA and CDR2 SQIVND (reference sequence). In DNA, the CDR3 is TGTGCCAGCCGCGGGAGGGCCCACAATGAGCAGTTCTTC. Translating it yields CASRGRAHNEQFF. The variable domain in full, with the rest retrieved from reference TRBV19 and TRBJ2-1, is DGGITQSPKYLFRKEGQNVTLSCEQNLNHDAMYWYRQDPGQGLRLIYYSQIVNDFQKGDIAEGYSVSREKKESFPLTVTSAQKNPTAFYLCASRGRAHNEQFFGPGTRLTVL.

This clone was counted between two and nine times. The chain uses TRBV15 and TRBJ1-2, with a tentative D call TRBD1 (6 bases). CDR3 length: 15 amino acids. Trimming pared 0 bases from V and 1 base from J, leaving 9 bases between. CDR1 is LNHNV, CDR2 YYDKDF, per germline (reference sequence). CDR3: CATSREKGDNYGYTF. The DNA of the CDR3 is TGTGCCACCAGCAGAGAAAAGGGGGATAACTATGGCTACACCTTC.

Remarks on this clone: Different DNA sequences within this sample yield the same CDR3. The rearrangement uses TRBV30 and TRBJ1-2; 8 bases align to TRBD1. The germline V gene has CDR1 GTSNPN and CDR2 SVGIG (reference sequence). The CDR3 length is 12 residues. V gave up 4 bases and J gave up 2 bases; unmatched junction bases: 0. This CDR3 is CAWTGGNYGYTF. The CDR3 bases are TGTGCCTGGACAGGGGGCAACTATGGCTACACCTTC.

The gene calls are TRBV9 and TRBJ2-5, with TRBD2 matching over 9 bases. The V gene's germline CDR1 is SGDLS and CDR2 YYNGEE. Germline trimming cut 4 bases from V and 7 bases from J; bases unmatched to any gene: 8. The CDR3 is 14 amino acids. CDR3 DNA sequence: TGTGCCAGCAGCCCCGGGACTAGCAAGGGGACCCAGTACTTC. Translated: CASSPGTSKGTQYF. The full variable domain, rest sourced from reference TRBV9 and TRBJ2-5, is DSGVTQTPKHLITATGQRVTLRCSPRSGDLSVYWYQQSLDQGLQFLIQYYNGEERAKGNILERFSAQQFPDLHSELNLSSLELGDSALYFCASSPGTSKGTQYFGPGTRLLVL.

The DNA of the CDR3 is TGTGCCAGCAGGGGACTAGCGGGAGGGCCCGAGACCCAGTACTTC. It translates to CASRGLAGGPETQYF. The V call is TRBV6-1, the J call TRBJ2-5; the match to TRBD2 covers 16 bases. V lost 6 bases to trimming and J lost 5 bases; unmatched junction nucleotides: 3. This CDR3 has 15 residues. The germline V gene has CDR1 MNHNS and CDR2 SASEGT.

V is TRBV30 and J is TRBJ2-5; no definite D call. The V gene's germline CDR1 is GTSNPN and CDR2 SVGIG (reference sequence). This CDR3 is built from 13 residues. The V and J ends lost 3 bases and 6 bases respectively, with 14 bases between them. The CDR3 is CAWSAPQAKTQYF. In nucleotides, the CDR3 is TGTGCCTGGAGCGCGCCGCAGGCGAAGACCCAGTACTTC.

The chain couples TRBV2 to TRBJ1-4; a weak D match, TRBD1 (6 bases). The CDR3 is 16 amino acids. Germline CDR1 and CDR2: SNHLY and FYNNEI. Trimming stripped 5 bases from V and 4 bases from J, with 17 bases between. This chain's CDR3 is CASSISQGRSNEKLFF. The CDR3 coding sequence is TGTGCCAGCAGTATCAGTCAGGGGCGAAGTAATGAAAAACTGTTTTTT.

The chain has TRBV4-1 and TRBJ2-2, with TRBD2 matching 7 bases. The CDR3 loop spans 16 amino acids. V trimming: 0 bases; J trimming: 7 bases; junction bases outside the gene matches: 8. Germline CDR1 reads MGHRA; CDR2 reads YSYEKL. CDR3: CASSQEGGSLVGELFF. For the CDR3, the DNA is TGCGCCAGCAGCCAAGAGGGGGGGAGCCTAGTCGGGGAGCTGTTTTTT.

The chain recombines TRBV7-2 with TRBJ2-1; 12 bases map to TRBD2. Germline V lookup: CDR1 SGHTA, CDR2 FQGNSA. This CDR3 has 17 residues. The junction had 6 bases not matched to a gene; V was cut back by 2 bases and J by 4 bases. CDR3 region: CASSLTRTSGIYNEQFF. DNA for the CDR3: TGTGCCAGCAGCTTAACTAGGACTAGCGGGATTTACAATGAGCAGTTCTTC.

The rearrangement joins TRBV18 to TRBJ1-1; D unresolved. CDR1 KGHSH and CDR2 LQKENI come from the germline V gene. Trimming pared 3 bases from V and 0 bases from J, leaving 8 bases between. The CDR3 covers 14 residues. CDR3 sequence reads: CASSPARVNTEAFF. The CDR3 nucleotides read TGTGCCAGCTCACCCGCCCGAGTGAACACTGAAGCTTTCTTT.

The chain combines TRBV29-1 with TRBJ2-7; TRBD1 might be the D (5 bases). V lost 6 bases, J lost 2 bases, and 11 bases lay in between. Germline V gene sequence: CDR1 SQVTM, CDR2 ANQGSEA. The CDR3 extends over 12 amino acids. CDR3 sequence reads: CSVETVTYEQYF. The CDR3 region has the DNA TGCAGCGTCGAGACAGTCACCTACGAGCAGTACTTC.

In this sample, this clone turned up once. The chain's CDR3 is CASRGDSHTGELFF. CDR3 nucleotides: TGTGCCAGCAGGGGGGACTCTCACACCGGGGAGCTGTTTTTT. The genes are TRBV5-4 and TRBJ2-2, with D possibly matching TRBD2 (6 bases). V lost 5 bases to trimming and J lost 3 bases, with 11 bases between them. The CDR3 is 14 amino acids. Germline lookup yields CDR1 SGHNT and CDR2 YYREEE (reference sequence). The full variable domain, in which reference TRBV5-4 and TRBJ2-2 provide the parts outside the CDR3, is ETGVTQSPTHLIKTRGQQVTLRCSSQSGHNTVSWYQQALGQGPQFIFQYYREEENGRGNFPPRFSGLQFPNYSSELNVNALELDDSALYLCASRGDSHTGELFFGEGSRLTVL.

V gene TRBV5-1 combines with J gene TRBJ1-2, with 7 bases that match TRBD1. The CDR3 is made up of 12 amino acids. Germline lookup yields CDR1 SGHRS and CDR2 YFSETQ. Trimming at V came to 5 bases and at J to 5 bases, leaving 3 bases not matched to a gene. The CDR3: CASRTGNYGYTF. The DNA of the CDR3 is TGCGCCAGCAGGACAGGGAATTATGGCTACACCTTC. Using reference TRBV5-1 and TRBJ1-2 for the parts outside the CDR3, the full variable domain is KAGVTQTPRYLIKTRGQQVTLSCSPISGHRSVSWYQQTPGQGLQFLFEYFSETQRNKGNFPGRFSGRQFSNSRSEMNVSTLELGDSALYLCASRTGNYGYTFGSGTRLTVV.

The CDR3 is CASSQVQVVGTQYF. The CDR3, as DNA: TGTGCCAGCAGCCAAGTTCAGGTTGTTGGGACCCAGTACTTC. V and J are TRBV14 and TRBJ2-5; D gene unclear. With 1 base removed from V and 7 bases from J, the gap between germline ends came to 13 bases. Germline values: CDR1 SGHDN, CDR2 FVKESK. The CDR3 sequence is 14 residues long.

The chain employs TRBV4-1 and TRBJ2-1, with no clear D. The germline V and J ends were trimmed by 1 base and 3 bases, with 13 bases remaining between them. The germline gives CDR1 MGHRA, CDR2 YSYEKL. The CDR3 consists of 16 residues. The CDR3 region is CASSQVRLVVYNEQFF. Written as DNA, the CDR3 is TGCGCCAGCAGCCAAGTTAGGCTAGTGGTCTACAATGAGCAGTTCTTC.

This clone was seen only once. The V call is TRBV27, the J call TRBJ2-7; 8 bases match TRBD1. The length of the CDR3 is 14 residues. Germline V lookup: CDR1 MNHEY, CDR2 SMNVEV (reference sequence). V gave up 6 bases and J gave up 4 bases; unmatched junction bases: 8. The CDR3 protein is CASSQRDRGYEQYF. DNA for the CDR3: TGTGCCAGCAGCCAAAGAGACAGGGGTTACGAGCAGTACTTC.

DNA for the CDR3: TGTGCCAGCAGCTTCTCGACAGGAAGCCGTGGAGAGACCCAGTACTTC. Protein: CASSFSTGSRGETQYF. The chain carries TRBV7-9 and TRBJ2-5; D is possibly TRBD1 (6 bases). The CDR3 extends over 16 amino acids. Germline CDR1 is SEHNR and CDR2 is FQNEAQ (reference sequence). Trimming shortened V by 3 bases and J by 4 bases, and 18 bases separated the two germline ends.